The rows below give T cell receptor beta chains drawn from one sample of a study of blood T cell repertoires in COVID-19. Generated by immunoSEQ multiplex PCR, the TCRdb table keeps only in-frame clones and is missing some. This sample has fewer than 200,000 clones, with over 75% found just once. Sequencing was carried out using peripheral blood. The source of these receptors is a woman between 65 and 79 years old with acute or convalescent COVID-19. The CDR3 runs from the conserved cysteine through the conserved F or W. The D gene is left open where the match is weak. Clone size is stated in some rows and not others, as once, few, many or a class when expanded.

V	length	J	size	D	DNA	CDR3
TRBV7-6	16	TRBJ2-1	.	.	TGTGCCAGCAGCCAGAACCCGGGATTAACCTACAATGAGCAGTTCTTC	CASSQNPGLTYNEQFF
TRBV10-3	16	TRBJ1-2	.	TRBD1	TGTGCCATCAGTGAGTCGGGGCAGGGGGCCGGCTATGGCTACACCTTC	CAISESGQGAGYGYTF
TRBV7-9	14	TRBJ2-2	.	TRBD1	TGTGCCAGCAGCTGGACAGGGAACACCGGGGAGCTGTTTTTT	CASSWTGNTGELFF
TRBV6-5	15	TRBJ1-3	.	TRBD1	TGTGCCACTATCCCGCGGACAGGGCCTGGAAACACCATATATTTT	CATIPRTGPGNTIYF
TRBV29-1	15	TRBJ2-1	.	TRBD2	TGCAGCGTTGTCCGCGGGAGGGAGTCCTACAATGAGCAGTTCTTC	CSVVRGRESYNEQFF
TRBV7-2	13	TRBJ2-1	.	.	TGTGCCAGCAGCTTGACTAGACAGGGTGAGCAGTTCTTC	CASSLTRQGEQFF
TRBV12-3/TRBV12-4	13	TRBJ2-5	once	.	TGTGCCAGCAGTTCAGGGGTAAGAGAGACCCAGTACTTC	CASSSGVRETQYF
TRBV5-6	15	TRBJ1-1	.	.	TGTGCCAGCAGCTTGCGAACAACTGGGGGGACTGAAGCTTTCTTT	CASSLRTTGGTEAFF
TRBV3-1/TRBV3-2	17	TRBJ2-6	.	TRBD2	TGTGCCAGCAGCCAACTACTAGCGGGATCCTGGGCCAACGTCCTGACTTTC	CASSQLLAGSWANVLTF
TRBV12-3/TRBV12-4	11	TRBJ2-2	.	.	TGTGCCAGCAGTCCATCCGGGGAGCTGTTTTTT	CASSPSGELFF
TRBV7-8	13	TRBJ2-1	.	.	TGTGCCAGCAGCCCCAGGATCTACAATGAGCAGTTCTTC	CASSPRIYNEQFF
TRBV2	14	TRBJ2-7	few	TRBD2	TGTGCCAGCAGACGACTAGCGGGGAACTACGAGCAGTACTTC	CASRRLAGNYEQYF
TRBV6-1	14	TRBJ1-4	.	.	TGTGCCAGCAGTGAAATGGCAGGGCGTGAAAAACTGTTTTTT	CASSEMAGREKLFF
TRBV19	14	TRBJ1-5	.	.	TGTGCCAGTAGTACCGGTGTAGGCAATCAGCCCCAGCATTTT	CASSTGVGNQPQHF
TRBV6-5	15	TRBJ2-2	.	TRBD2	TGTGCCAGCGGAAGACTAGCGGTAACCGCCGGGGAGCTGTTTTTT	CASGRLAVTAGELFF
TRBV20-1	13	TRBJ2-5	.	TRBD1	TGCAGTGCTAGTCCCGGACAGGGAGAGACCCAGTACTTC	CSASPGQGETQYF
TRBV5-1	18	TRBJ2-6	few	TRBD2	TGCGCCAGCAGCGAGCGTAGCGGGACAAGCTCTGGGGCCAACGTCCTGACTTTC	CASSERSGTSSGANVLTF
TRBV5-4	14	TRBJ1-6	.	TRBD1	TGTGCCAGCAGCCAGACAGGGTTTAGATCACCCCTCCACTTT	CASSQTGFRSPLHF
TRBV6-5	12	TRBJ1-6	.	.	TGTGCCAGCGGACTGCGCAATTCACCCCTCCACTTT	CASGLRNSPLHF
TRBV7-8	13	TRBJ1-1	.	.	TGTGCCAGCAGCCTTATAATGGACAGTGAAGCTTTCTTT	CASSLIMDSEAFF
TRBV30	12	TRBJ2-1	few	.	TGTGCCTGGAGGAGGACCTACAATGAGCAGTTCTTC	CAWRRTYNEQFF
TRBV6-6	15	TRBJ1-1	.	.	TGTGCCAGCAGTTACGAAGGCGGATTAAACACTGAAGCTTTCTTT	CASSYEGGLNTEAFF
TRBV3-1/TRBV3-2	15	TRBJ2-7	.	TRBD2	TGTGCCAGCAGCCAAGTAACTAGCGCACTCTACGAGCAGTACTTC	CASSQVTSALYEQYF
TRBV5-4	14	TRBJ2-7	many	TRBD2	TGTGCCAGCAGCACTTTAGCGGGAGGAAGCGAGCAGTACTTC	CASSTLAGGSEQYF
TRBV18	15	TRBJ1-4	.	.	TGTGCCAGCTCACCACCCGGTTTGACTAATGAAAAACTGTTTTTT	CASSPPGLTNEKLFF
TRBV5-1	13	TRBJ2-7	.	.	TGCGCCAGCAGCGCGGAAAATTCCTACGAGCAGTACTTC	CASSAENSYEQYF
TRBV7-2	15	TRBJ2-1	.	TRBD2	TGTGCCAGCAGCGAGTATAGCGGGAGGGCCGGTGAGCAGTTCTTC	CASSEYSGRAGEQFF
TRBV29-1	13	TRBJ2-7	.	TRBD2	TGCAGCGTCCGGACTAGCGGGAGCTACGAGCAGTACTTC	CSVRTSGSYEQYF
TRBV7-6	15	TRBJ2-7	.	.	TGTGCCAGCAGCTTAGTCGGGAGTCCCTCCTACGAGCAGTACTTC	CASSLVGSPSYEQYF
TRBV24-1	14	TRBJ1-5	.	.	TGTGCCACCAGTGGGCAGAGGAGCAATCAGCCCCAGCATTTT	CATSGQRSNQPQHF
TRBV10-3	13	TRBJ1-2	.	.	TGTGCCATCCGCCGCGAGAGGCTTTATGGCTACACCTTC	CAIRRERLYGYTF
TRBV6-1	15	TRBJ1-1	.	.	TGTGCCAGCAGTGATCGCATCTTGGGGCGAAGTGAAGCTTTCTTT	CASSDRILGRSEAFF